This T cell receptor beta chain stems from a study of cytomegalovirus exposure and HLA in healthy donors (dated by TCRdb to between 2016 and 2019). Study-wide context: According to a later analysis, one platform produced both the approximately 110 validation repertoires and the approximately 670 repertoires of the first cohort. The study aimed to test whether signatures of past pathogen exposure could be identified by cataloging public T cell receptors. Along with the roughly 670-subject first cohort, a separate validation cohort of over a hundred different subjects was used. To predict cytomegalovirus infection status, the study combined high-throughput TCR immunosequencing, statistical association of individual TCRs with disease status, and machine learning. What the study reported, not specific to this receptor: Subsequent analysis determined that TCRs grouped into clusters in the first cohort also showed a tendency toward co-occurrence across the 120 validation repertoires, and roughly 95% of cluster scores exceeded 0. A few of the identified cytomegalovirus-associated TCR beta chains were confirmed in vitro to be specific for cytomegalovirus antigens. A total of some 180 TCR beta chains were listed by the study as associated with cytomegalovirus. It was suggested by the authors that the approach could potentially be generalized to other disease states and immunological phenotypes. Across donors, most TCR sequences were observed very rarely, whereas some public TCRs were present in many individuals. The classifier was reported to diagnose cytomegalovirus status with high specificity and sensitivity in both the original cohort and the validation cohort. All 120 or so repertoires were used to score co-occurrence in the validation cohort in a later analysis, because that analysis had no HLA typing for the cohort.

The donors belonged to the validation cohort of about 120 subjects, which was separate from the 666-subject first cohort. V is clipped by 7 bases and J by 3 bases, and the sequence between their germline boundaries is 13 bases long. There are 13 amino acids in the CDR3, from cysteine to phenylalanine inclusive. Just CDR3 DNA is preserved here, 39 bases in frame from base 1. CDR1 is given as SNHLY and CDR2 as FYNNEI, both from the germline V gene. This clone occurred once. It lacks a known antigen. No qualities accompany the bases; no much larger clone lies one base away. Library preparation used the immunoSEQ multiplex PCR assay. In the paper's pipeline: A statistical classification framework was developed to diagnose cytomegalovirus status using the catalog of TCR beta chain sequences. TCRdb mirrors the immuneACCESS table, restricted to in-frame sequences. Some clones are absent from its copies; in checked studies, under half trace to an unresolved V gene, and the reason for the others is unknown. That table gives V, J and clone size, and the DNA gave D and trimming. The sample has some 210,000 clones on record, roughly 83% of them singletons. The top ten hold 4.5% to 6% of the sample.

Input material: PBMCs. This chain is built from TRBV2 and TRBJ2-7, with no confidently assigned D gene. The receptor's source is a woman under 30 in good health and CMV-seronegative. DNA sequence: TGTGCCAGCACCCGTGGACCGTACTACGAGCAGTACTTC. Its translation is CASTRGPYYEQYF.